The 3 T cell receptor beta chains given below trace back to one sample, sequenced in a study of T cell changes during pregnancy in multiple sclerosis. The protocol was immunoSEQ multiplex PCR, while the TCRdb copy is restricted to in-frame clones and leaves out a portion. The sample includes about 66,000 clones, 90% to 95% of them seen just once. This material consisted of CD8+ T cells from peripheral blood mononuclear cells, taken before pregnancy. The receptor source for this set is a female donor with multiple sclerosis, enrolled in a pregnancy study.

The V and J genes are TRBV4-1 and TRBJ2-3, with 9 nucleotides matching TRBD2. The V gene's germline CDR1 is MGHRA and CDR2 YSYEKL. The V gene end was trimmed by 0 bases and the J gene end by 2 bases; junction bases not matched to a gene: 9. The CDR3 extends over 18 amino acids. DNA of the CDR3: TGCGCCAGCAGCCAAGATTGGGCTAGCGGGGTCTCCACAGATACGCAGTATTTT. It is translated as CASSQDWASGVSTDTQYF.

This rearrangement joins TRBV6-5 to TRBJ2-6; 8 bases are shared with TRBD1. The CDR3 runs to 15 residues. Germline V gives CDR1 MNHEY, CDR2 SVGAGI. The trim removed 10 bases at V and 2 bases at J, leaving 7 bases unmatched. The CDR3 sequence is CATIQGVAGANVLTF. The CDR3, as DNA: TGTGCCACCATACAGGGGGTTGCTGGGGCCAACGTCCTGACTTTC.

The rearrangement links TRBV9 to TRBJ1-5, with TRBD1 matching over 7 bases. The germline V gene has CDR1 SGDLS and CDR2 YYNGEE. This CDR3 is 15 amino acids long. Trimming cost V 0 bases and J 6 bases; bases outside gene matches: 6. Here the CDR3 DNA reads TGTGCCAGCAGCGTAGGTGAGGGGGCAGGTCAGCCCCAGCATTTT. This gives the protein CASSVGEGAGQPQHF.